Listed here are 4 T cell receptor beta chains from one sample, sequenced in a study of metastatic and nonmetastatic thyroid tumors. TCRdb reanalyzed the PCR reads with MiXCR. The table records about 15,000 clones, about 35% of them present only once. Each patient came to thyroid surgery without any prior treatment (of any kind). The sequenced sample was tumor tissue. These receptor sequences come from a female donor with papillary thyroid cancer or a benign thyroid nodule (not recorded which). Some clones in this sample may be carry-over from other donors' samples.

This clone is medium-sized by share. The chain carries TRBV9 and TRBJ1-3; D gene unclear. CDR1 SGDLS and CDR2 YYNGEE come from the germline V gene. Trimming cost V 2 bases and J 0 bases, with 6 bases left between them. CDR3 length: 14 amino acids. The CDR3 here is CASSVSGSGNTIYF. CDR3 nucleotides: TGTGCCAGCAGCGTGTCCGGCTCTGGAAACACCATATATTTT.

This chain joins TRBV24-1 and TRBJ2-1, with TRBD2 identical over 13 bases. V was clipped by 3 bases and J by 8 bases; unmatched bases: 6. CDR3 length: 16 amino acids. Germline values: CDR1 KGHDR, CDR2 SFDVKD. For the CDR3, the DNA is TGTGCCACCAGTGATCCAGGACTAGCGGGAGTTGATGAGCAGTTCTTC. Its protein product is CATSDPGLAGVDEQFF.

In the case of this clone: The junction departs from germline at one end; a sequencing error may be responsible. J is TRBJ2-5 and V is TRBV28; 8 bases are a match to TRBD2. The CDR3 runs to 14 residues. Per the germline V gene, CDR1 is MDHEN and CDR2 is SYDVKM. CDR3 bases: TGTGCTAGCACAACCGGGGGGGCGGGAGAGACCCAGTACTTC. Translation: CASTTGGAGETQYF. Looking up the rest from reference TRBV28 and TRBJ2-5 gives the full variable domain: DVKVTQSSRYLVKRTGEKVFLECVQDMDHENMFWYRQDPGLGLRLIYFSYDVKMKEKGDIPEGYSVSREKKERFSLILESASTNQTSMYLCASTTGGAGETQYFGPGTRLLVL.

This clone was seen a few times. The chain is built from TRBV28 and TRBJ1-1, with TRBD1 as a possible D gene (6 bases). Between the trimmed V and J ends, which lost 6 bases and 11 bases, there was a span of 22 bases. The germline gives CDR1 MDHEN, CDR2 SYDVKM. The CDR3 runs 14 residues. Here the CDR3 reads CASRPRGGSLWAFF. In DNA form, the CDR3 reads TGTGCCAGCAGACCTAGGGGGGGCAGTCTATGGGCTTTCTTT.